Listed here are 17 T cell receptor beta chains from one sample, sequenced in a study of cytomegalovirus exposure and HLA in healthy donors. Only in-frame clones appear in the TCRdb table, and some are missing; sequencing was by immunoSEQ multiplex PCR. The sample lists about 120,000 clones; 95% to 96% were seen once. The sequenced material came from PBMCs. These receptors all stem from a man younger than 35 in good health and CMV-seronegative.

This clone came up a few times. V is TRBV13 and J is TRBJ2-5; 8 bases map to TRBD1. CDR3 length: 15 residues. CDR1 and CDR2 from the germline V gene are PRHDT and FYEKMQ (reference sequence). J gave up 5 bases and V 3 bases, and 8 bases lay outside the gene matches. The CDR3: CASSFRQGRGETQYF. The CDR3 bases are TGTGCCAGCAGCTTCCGACAGGGGCGAGGGGAGACCCAGTACTTC. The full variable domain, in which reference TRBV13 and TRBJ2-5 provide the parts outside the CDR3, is AAGVIQSPRHLIKEKRETATLKCYPIPRHDTVYWYQQGPGQDPQFLISFYEKMQSDKGSIPDRFSAQQFSDYHSELNMSSLELGDSALYFCASSFRQGRGETQYFGPGTRLLVL.

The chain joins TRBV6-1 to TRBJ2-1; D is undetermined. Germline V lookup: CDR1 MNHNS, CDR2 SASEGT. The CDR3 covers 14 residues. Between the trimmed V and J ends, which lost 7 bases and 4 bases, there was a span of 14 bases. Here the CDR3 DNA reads TGTGCCAGCATTCGCGGTTTGAATTACAATGAGCAGTTCTTC. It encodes CASIRGLNYNEQFF.

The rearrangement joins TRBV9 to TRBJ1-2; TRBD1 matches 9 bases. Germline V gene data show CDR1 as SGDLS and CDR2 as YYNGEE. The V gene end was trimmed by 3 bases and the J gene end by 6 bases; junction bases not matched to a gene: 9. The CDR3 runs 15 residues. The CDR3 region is CASSARGTGSNGYTF. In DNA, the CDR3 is TGTGCCAGCAGCGCGCGAGGGACAGGGTCAAATGGCTACACCTTC. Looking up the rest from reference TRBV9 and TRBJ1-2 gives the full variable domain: DSGVTQTPKHLITATGQRVTLRCSPRSGDLSVYWYQQSLDQGLQFLIQYYNGEERAKGNILERFSAQQFPDLHSELNLSSLELGDSALYFCASSARGTGSNGYTFGSGTRLTVV.

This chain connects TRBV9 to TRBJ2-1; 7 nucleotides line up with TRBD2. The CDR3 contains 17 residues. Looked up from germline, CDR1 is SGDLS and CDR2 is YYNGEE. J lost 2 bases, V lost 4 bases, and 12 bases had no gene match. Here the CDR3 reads CASSFPPGEGTYNEQFF. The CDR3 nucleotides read TGTGCCAGCAGCTTTCCTCCCGGGGAGGGTACCTACAATGAGCAGTTCTTC.

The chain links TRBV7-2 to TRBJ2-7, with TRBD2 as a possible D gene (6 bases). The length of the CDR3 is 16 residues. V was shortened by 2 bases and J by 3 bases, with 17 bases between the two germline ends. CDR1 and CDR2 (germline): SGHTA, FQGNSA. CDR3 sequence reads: CASSLSSGSSGYEQYF. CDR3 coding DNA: TGTGCCAGCAGCTTAAGTTCGGGCAGTAGCGGCTACGAGCAGTACTTC.

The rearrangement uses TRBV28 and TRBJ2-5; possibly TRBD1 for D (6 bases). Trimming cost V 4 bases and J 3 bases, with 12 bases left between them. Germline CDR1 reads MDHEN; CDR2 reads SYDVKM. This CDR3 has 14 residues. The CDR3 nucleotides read TGTGCCAGCAGTTGGACAGAGACAAAAGAGACCCAGTACTTC. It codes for CASSWTETKETQYF.

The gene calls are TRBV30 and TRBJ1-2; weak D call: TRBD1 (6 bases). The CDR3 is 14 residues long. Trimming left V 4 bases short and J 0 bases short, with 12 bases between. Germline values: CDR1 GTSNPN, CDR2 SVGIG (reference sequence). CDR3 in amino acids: CAWKTQGPNYGYTF. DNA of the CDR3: TGTGCCTGGAAAACACAGGGTCCTAACTATGGCTACACCTTC.

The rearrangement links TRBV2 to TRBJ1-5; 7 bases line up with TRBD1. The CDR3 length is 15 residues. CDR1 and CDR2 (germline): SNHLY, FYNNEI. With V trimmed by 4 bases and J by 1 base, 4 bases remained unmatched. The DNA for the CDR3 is TGTGCCAGCAGTGGGGCAGGGGGGAGCAATCAGCCCCAGCATTTT. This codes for CASSGAGGSNQPQHF.

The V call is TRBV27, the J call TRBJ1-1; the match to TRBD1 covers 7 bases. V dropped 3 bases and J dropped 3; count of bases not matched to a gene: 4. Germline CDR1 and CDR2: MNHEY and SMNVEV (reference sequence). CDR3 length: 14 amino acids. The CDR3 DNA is TGTGCCAGCAGTTTGAACAGGGGATACACTGAAGCTTTCTTT. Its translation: CASSLNRGYTEAFF.

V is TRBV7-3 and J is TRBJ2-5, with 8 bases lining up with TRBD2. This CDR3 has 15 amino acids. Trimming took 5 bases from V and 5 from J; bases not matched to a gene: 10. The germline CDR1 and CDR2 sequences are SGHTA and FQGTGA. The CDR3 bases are TGTGCCAGCAGCCCCGGACTAGCCCCCGGGGAGACCCAGTACTTC. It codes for CASSPGLAPGETQYF.

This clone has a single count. CDR3 amino acids: CASSLGRTGNTEAFF. CDR3 DNA sequence: TGTGCCAGCAGCTTAGGGCGCACAGGGAACACTGAAGCTTTCTTT. V usage is TRBV7-6 and J usage is TRBJ1-1; tentative D call: TRBD1 (5 bases). Germline CDR1 and CDR2: SGHVS and FNYEAQ. The V gene lost 1 base and the J gene lost 1 base, with 10 bases spanning the gap. The CDR3 is 15 amino acids. Full variable domain (missing parts from reference TRBV7-6 and TRBJ1-1): GAGVSQSPRYKVTKRGQDVALRCDPISGHVSLYWYRQALGQGPEFLTYFNYEAQQDKSGLPNDRFSAERPEGSISTLTIQRTEQRDSAMYRCASSLGRTGNTEAFFGQGTRLTVV.

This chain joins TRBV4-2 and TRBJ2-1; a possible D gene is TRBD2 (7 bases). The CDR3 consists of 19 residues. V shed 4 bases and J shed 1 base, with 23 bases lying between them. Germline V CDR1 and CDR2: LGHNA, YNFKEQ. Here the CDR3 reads CASSLWGGTGQGSYNEQFF. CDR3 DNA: TGTGCCAGCAGCCTCTGGGGGGGCACGGGACAAGGGTCCTACAATGAGCAGTTCTTC.

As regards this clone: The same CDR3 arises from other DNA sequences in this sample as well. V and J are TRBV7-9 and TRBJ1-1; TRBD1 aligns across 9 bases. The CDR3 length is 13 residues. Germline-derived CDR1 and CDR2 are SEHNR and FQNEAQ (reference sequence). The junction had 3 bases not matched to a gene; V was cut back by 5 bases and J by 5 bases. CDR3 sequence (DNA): TGTGCCAGCAGCCCGACAGGGGGAACTGAAGCTTTCTTT. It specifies CASSPTGGTEAFF.

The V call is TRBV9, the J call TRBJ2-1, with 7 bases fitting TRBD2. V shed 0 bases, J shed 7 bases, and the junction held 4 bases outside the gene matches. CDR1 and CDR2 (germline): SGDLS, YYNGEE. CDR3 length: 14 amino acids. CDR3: CASSVGISGNEQFF. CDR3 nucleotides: TGTGCCAGCAGCGTAGGGATTAGCGGGAATGAGCAGTTCTTC.

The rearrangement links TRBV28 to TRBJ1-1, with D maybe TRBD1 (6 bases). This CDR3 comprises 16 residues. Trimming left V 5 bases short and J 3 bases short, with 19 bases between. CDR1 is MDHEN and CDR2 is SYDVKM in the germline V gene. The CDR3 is CASSTTDLGHYTEAFF. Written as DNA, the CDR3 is TGTGCCAGCAGTACGACTGATTTGGGACATTACACTGAAGCTTTCTTT.

The chain's CDR3 is CASSDRDGQPQHF. The CDR3 DNA sequence: TGTGCCAGCAGCGACAGGGATGGGCAGCCCCAGCATTTT. V usage is TRBV9 and J usage is TRBJ1-5; a weak D match, TRBD1 (6 bases). V dropped 3 bases and J dropped 7 bases, with 11 bases sitting between them. Germline CDR1 SGDLS, CDR2 YYNGEE. This CDR3 contains 13 residues.

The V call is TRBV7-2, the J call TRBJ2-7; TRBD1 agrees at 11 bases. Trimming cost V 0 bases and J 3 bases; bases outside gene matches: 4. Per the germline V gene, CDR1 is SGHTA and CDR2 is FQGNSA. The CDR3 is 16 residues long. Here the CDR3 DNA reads TGTGCCAGCAGCTTAGCGGCCGGGACAGGGGGCTACGAGCAGTACTTC. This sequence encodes CASSLAAGTGGYEQYF.